A selection of T cell receptor beta chains follows, all from one sample in a study of T cell responses to AZD1222 COVID-19 vaccine. Clones were sequenced by immunoSEQ multiplex PCR, and TCRdb holds only the in-frame ones, with some missing. Here the sample spans about 40,000 clones, roughly 85% being singletons. Sequenced here: peripheral blood, sampled 28 days after the second dose of the MenACWY control vaccine. The receptors come from an adult who received the MenACWY meningococcal vaccine as a control. The CDR3 runs from the conserved cysteine through the conserved F or W. The D gene is left open where the match is weak. Clone size is stated in some rows and not others, as once, few, many or a class when expanded.

abundance	j_gene	v_gene	d_gene	CDR3nt	CDR3aa
once	TRBJ1-2	TRBV4-2	-	TGTGCCAGCAGCCAAAGAGCCAATAAGGACATTCTTTATGGCTACACCTTC	CASSQRANKDILYGYTF
-	TRBJ2-7	TRBV6-5	TRBD2	TGTGCCACCATAAGCGGGAGGCGCCCCTACGAGCAGTACTTC	CATISGRRPYEQYF
-	TRBJ1-1	TRBV4-1	-	TGCGCCAGCAGCCCGCATCATATCGGGGGGAACACTGAAGCTTTCTTT	CASSPHHIGGNTEAFF
-	TRBJ2-4	TRBV30	TRBD2	TGTGCCTGGTCCTTGAGGCTTCCTCGCCTAGCGGAAAACATTCAGTACTTC	CAWSLRLPRLAENIQYF
-	TRBJ2-2	TRBV4-2	TRBD1	TGTGCCAGCAGCCCAGAATTACAGGGGGTTAGACAGGGTAACACCGGGGAGCTGTTTTTT	CASSPELQGVRQGNTGELFF
-	TRBJ1-4	TRBV19	-	TGTGCCAGTAAACTTCCAGGACAGATTAATGAAAAACTGTTTTTT	CASKLPGQINEKLFF
-	TRBJ2-7	TRBV12-3/TRBV12-4	-	TGTGCCAGCAGAACGAGGAGCTCCTACGAGCAGTACTTC	CASRTRSSYEQYF
-	TRBJ2-1	TRBV24-1	-	TGTGCCACCAGTGATCTACAAGGTCCCGGTGAGCAGTTCTTC	CATSDLQGPGEQFF
few	TRBJ2-6	TRBV23-1	TRBD1	TGCGCCAGCAGTCAATTGGGACAGGTCGCATCCCACTCTGGGGCCAACGTCCTGACTTTC	CASSQLGQVASHSGANVLTF
-	TRBJ1-5	TRBV19	-	TGTGCCAGTAGCCCCAGAGGACACAACAATCAGCCCCAGCATTTT	CASSPRGHNNQPQHF
-	TRBJ2-4	TRBV19	-	TGTGCCAGTAGTATAATCCCACCGGGACCCCAAAACCTAGCCAAAAACATTCAGTACTTC	CASSIIPPGPQNLAKNIQYF
-	TRBJ1-4	TRBV28	-	TGTGCCAGCAGTCCGCCCTGGGACGGTGGTGAAAAACTGTTTTTT	CASSPPWDGGEKLFF
-	TRBJ2-5	TRBV6-5	TRBD1	TGTGCCAGCAGGGTAGAGACAGGGGGCTACGAGACCCAGTACTTC	CASRVETGGYETQYF
-	TRBJ2-1	TRBV2	TRBD2	TGTGCCAGCAGGGCTAGCGGGAGGGCCGGCAATGAGCAGTTCTTC	CASRASGRAGNEQFF
-	TRBJ2-7	TRBV30	-	TGTGCCCTGGGGTCAGAGGGGTACGAGCAGTACTTC	CALGSEGYEQYF
-	TRBJ2-2	TRBV11-2	TRBD1	TGTGCCAGCAGCTACCAGACAGGGGACACCGGGGAGCTGTTTTTT	CASSYQTGDTGELFF
-	TRBJ2-5	TRBV7-9	-	TGTGCCAGCTCTCAGGGTTACGAGACCCAGTACTTC	CASSQGYETQYF
-	TRBJ2-7	TRBV28	TRBD2	TGTGCCAGCAGTTTGGGACTAGATTGGGACGAGCAGTACTTC	CASSLGLDWDEQYF
-	TRBJ2-7	TRBV11-2	TRBD2	TGTGCCAGCAGCTTAGGAGTCTCTAGCGGGATCTACGAGCAGTACTTC	CASSLGVSSGIYEQYF
-	TRBJ2-1	TRBV5-1	-	TGCGCCAGCAGCTTGGGACTAGGGCCCAATGAGCAGTTCTTC	CASSLGLGPNEQFF
-	TRBJ1-1	TRBV11-2	TRBD1	TGTGCCAGCAGCTTTGACAGGGCGGACACTGAAGCTTTCTTT	CASSFDRADTEAFF
-	TRBJ2-7	TRBV5-1	TRBD1	TGCGCCAGCAGCTGGGGGGACAGGACCTACGAGCAGTACTTC	CASSWGDRTYEQYF
once	TRBJ1-4	TRBV10-1	-	TGCGCCAGCACCGCCGGGGCTAATGAAAAACTGTTTTTT	CASTAGANEKLFF
-	TRBJ2-7	TRBV14	TRBD2	TGTGCCAGCAGCCAGCAACGGGAGGGCTTTCGGGACGAGCAGTACTTC	CASSQQREGFRDEQYF
-	TRBJ1-6	TRBV27	-	TGTGCCAGCAGTACGCAACCTGGACCCCTCCACTTT	CASSTQPGPLHF
-	TRBJ1-5	TRBV3-1/TRBV3-2	-	TGTGCCAGCAGCCAAGAAGGCAATCAGCCCCAGCATTTT	CASSQEGNQPQHF
-	TRBJ2-2	TRBV5-6	-	TGTGCCAGCAGCTTGAGAGACAGCGGGGAGCTGTTTTTT	CASSLRDSGELFF